This T cell receptor (beta chain) was found in a study of beta chain features in type 1 diabetes. Findings of the study overall: The cDNA sequencing approach could over-represent high-TCR-expressing cells. Insertion counts at VDJ junctions were lower in type 1 diabetes patients, who also showed more deletions there. There was a moderate but significant shortening of TCRB CDR3s in all four CD4+ subsets of Type 1 diabetes patients.

Losses at the gene ends were 5 bases for V and 8 bases for J; bases not matched to a gene: 6. The CDR3 is 14 amino acids. Germline assignment: CDR1 SQVTM and CDR2 ANQGSEA. This clone has just a few counts. Its antigen is as yet unknown. Every isolated RNA sample was fully reverse transcribed, so sequencing captured expressed TCRB transcripts. The protocol was immunoSEQ multiplex PCR, while the TCRdb copy is restricted to in-frame clones and leaves out a portion. Among 600,000 to 750,000 clones listed, 9.5% to 15% were seen once. The receptor comes from a man in his thirties or forties with type 1 diabetes. The gene calls are TRBV29-1 and TRBJ1-4, with 12 bases that match TRBD1. Input material: naive CD4+ T cells from blood. The CDR3 reads CSVPGQGAKEKLFF. In nucleotides, the CDR3 is TGCAGCGTTCCGGGACAGGGGGCAAAGGAAAAACTGTTTTTT. The full variable domain, in which reference TRBV29-1 and TRBJ1-4 provide the parts outside the CDR3, is SAVISQKPSRDICQRGTSLTIQCQVDSQVTMMFWYRQQPGQSLTLIATANQGSEATYESGFVIDKFPISRPNLTFSTLTVSNMSPEDSSIYLCSVPGQGAKEKLFFGSGTQLSVL.